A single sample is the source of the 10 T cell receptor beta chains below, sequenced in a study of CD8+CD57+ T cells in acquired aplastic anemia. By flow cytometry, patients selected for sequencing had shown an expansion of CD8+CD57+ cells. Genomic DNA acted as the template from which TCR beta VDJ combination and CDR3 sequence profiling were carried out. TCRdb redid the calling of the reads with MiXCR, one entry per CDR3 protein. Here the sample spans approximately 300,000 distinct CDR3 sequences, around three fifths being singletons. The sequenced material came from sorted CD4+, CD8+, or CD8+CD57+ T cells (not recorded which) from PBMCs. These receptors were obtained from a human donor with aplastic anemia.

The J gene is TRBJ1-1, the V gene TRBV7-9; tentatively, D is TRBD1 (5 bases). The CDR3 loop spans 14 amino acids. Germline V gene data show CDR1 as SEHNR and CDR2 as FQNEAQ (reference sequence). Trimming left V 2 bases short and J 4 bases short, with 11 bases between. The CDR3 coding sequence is TGTGCCAGCAGCTTACAGGGAACGGGCACTGAAGCTTTCTTT. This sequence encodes CASSLQGTGTEAFF.

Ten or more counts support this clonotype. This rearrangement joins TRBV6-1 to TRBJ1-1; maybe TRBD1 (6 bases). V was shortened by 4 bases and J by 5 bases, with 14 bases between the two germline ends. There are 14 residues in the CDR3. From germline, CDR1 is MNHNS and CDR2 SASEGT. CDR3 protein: CASSALQGQTEAFF. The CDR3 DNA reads TGTGCCAGCAGTGCCCTTCAGGGGCAAACTGAAGCTTTCTTT.

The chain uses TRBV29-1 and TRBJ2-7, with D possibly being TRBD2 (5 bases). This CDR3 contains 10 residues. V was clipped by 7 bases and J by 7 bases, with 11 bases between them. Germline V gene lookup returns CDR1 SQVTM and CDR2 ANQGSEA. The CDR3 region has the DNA TGCAGCGCCCGGGGAGAAGAGCAGTACTTC. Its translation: CSARGEEQYF.

Here the CDR3 DNA reads TGTGCCAGCAGCGGAAAGGACGGCTGGAGCACAGATACGCAGTATTTT. It translates to CASSGKDGWSTDTQYF. The chain joins TRBV9 to TRBJ2-3, with unresolved D. Germline V gene data show CDR1 as SGDLS and CDR2 as YYNGEE. The CDR3 covers 16 residues. V lost 3 bases and J lost 0, with 14 bases in between.

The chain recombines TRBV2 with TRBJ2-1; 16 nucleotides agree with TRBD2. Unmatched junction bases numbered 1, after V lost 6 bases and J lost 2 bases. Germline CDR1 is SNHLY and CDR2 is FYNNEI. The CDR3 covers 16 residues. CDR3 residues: CASSGTSGRAYNEQFF. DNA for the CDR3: TGTGCCAGCAGCGGGACTAGCGGGAGGGCCTACAATGAGCAGTTCTTC. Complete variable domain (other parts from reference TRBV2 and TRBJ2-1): EPEVTQTPSHQVTQMGQEVILRCVPISNHLYFYWYRQILGQKVEFLVSFYNNEISEKSEIFDDQFSVERPDGSNFTLKIRSTKLEDSAMYFCASSGTSGRAYNEQFFGPGTRLTVL.

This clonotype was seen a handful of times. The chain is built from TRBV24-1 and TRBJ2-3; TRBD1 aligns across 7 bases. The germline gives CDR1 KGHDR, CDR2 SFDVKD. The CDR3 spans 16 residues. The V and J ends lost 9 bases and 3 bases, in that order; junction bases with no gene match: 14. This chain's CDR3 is CATAAGGEVGTDTQYF. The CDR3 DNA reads TGTGCCACCGCGGCAGGGGGAGAGGTTGGTACAGATACGCAGTATTTT.

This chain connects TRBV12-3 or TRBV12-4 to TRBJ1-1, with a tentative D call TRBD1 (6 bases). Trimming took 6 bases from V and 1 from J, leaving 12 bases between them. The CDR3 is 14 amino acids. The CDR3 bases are TGTGCCAGCAGCTTGGACAGACAGAACACTGAAGCTTTCTTT. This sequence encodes CASSLDRQNTEAFF.

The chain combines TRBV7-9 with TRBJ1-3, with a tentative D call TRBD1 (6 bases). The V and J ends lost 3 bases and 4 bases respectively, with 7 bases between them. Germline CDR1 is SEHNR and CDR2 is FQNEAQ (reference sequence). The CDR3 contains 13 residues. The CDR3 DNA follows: TGTGCCAGCAGCTTCGGACAGGGAAACACCATATATTTT. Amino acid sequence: CASSFGQGNTIYF.

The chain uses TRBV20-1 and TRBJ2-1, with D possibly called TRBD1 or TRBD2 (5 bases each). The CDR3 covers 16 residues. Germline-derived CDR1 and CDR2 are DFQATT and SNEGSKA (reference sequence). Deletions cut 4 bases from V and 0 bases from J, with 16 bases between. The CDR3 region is CSATEPGPGSYNEQFF. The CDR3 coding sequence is TGCAGTGCTACTGAACCGGGACCCGGCTCCTACAATGAGCAGTTCTTC.

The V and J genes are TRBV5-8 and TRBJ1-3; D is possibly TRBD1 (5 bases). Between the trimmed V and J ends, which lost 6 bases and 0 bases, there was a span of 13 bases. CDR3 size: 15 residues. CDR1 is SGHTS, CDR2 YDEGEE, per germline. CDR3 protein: CASMTDLLSGNTIYF. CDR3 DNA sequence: TGTGCCAGCATGACAGACCTACTCTCTGGAAACACCATATATTTT.